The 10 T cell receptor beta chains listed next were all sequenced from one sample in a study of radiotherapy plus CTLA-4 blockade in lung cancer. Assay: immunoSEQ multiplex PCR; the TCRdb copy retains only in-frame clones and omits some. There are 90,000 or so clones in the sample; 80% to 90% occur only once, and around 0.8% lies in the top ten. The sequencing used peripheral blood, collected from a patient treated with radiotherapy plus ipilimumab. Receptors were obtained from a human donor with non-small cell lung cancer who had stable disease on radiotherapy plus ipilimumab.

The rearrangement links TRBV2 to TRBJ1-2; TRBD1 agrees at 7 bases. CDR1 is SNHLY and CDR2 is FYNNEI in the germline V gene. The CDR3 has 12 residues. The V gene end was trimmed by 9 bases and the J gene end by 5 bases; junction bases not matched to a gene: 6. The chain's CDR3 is CARQGDRYGYTF. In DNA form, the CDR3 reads TGTGCCAGGCAGGGGGATCGGTATGGCTACACCTTC.

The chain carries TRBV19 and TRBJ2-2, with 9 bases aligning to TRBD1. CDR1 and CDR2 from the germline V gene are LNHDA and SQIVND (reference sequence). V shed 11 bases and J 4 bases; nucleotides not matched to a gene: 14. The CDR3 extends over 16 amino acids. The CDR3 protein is CASWDRVGAGTGELFF. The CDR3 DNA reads TGTGCCTCATGGGACAGGGTGGGGGCAGGCACCGGGGAGCTGTTTTTT. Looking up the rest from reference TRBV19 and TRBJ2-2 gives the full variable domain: DGGITQSPKYLFRKEGQNVTLSCEQNLNHDAMYWYRQDPGQGLRLIYYSQIVNDFQKGDIAEGYSVSREKKESFPLTVTSAQKNPTAFYLCASWDRVGAGTGELFFGEGSRLTVL.

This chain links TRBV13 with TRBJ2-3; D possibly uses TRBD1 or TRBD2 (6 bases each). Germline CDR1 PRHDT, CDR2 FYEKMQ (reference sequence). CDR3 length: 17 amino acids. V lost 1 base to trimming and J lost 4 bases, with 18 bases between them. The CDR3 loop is CASSLVGERGVADTQYF. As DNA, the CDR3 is TGTGCCAGCAGCTTAGTCGGGGAGAGGGGGGTAGCAGATACGCAGTATTTT.

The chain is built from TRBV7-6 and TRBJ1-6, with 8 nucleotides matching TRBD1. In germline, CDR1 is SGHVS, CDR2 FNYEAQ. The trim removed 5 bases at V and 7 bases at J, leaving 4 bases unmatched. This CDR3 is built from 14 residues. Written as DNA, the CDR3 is TGTGCCAGCAGCAAACAGGGGGGGAATTCACCCCTCCACTTT. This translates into CASSKQGGNSPLHF.

DNA for the CDR3: TGTGCCAGTAGCCCCGACAGACGGGGGAGCAATCAGCCCCAGCATTTT. Encoded protein: CASSPDRRGSNQPQHF. The chain has TRBV19 and TRBJ1-5; D may be TRBD1 (5 bases). CDR1 is LNHDA and CDR2 is SQIVND in the germline V gene (reference sequence). Trimming stripped 6 bases from V and 1 base from J, with 16 bases between. The CDR3 extends over 16 amino acids.

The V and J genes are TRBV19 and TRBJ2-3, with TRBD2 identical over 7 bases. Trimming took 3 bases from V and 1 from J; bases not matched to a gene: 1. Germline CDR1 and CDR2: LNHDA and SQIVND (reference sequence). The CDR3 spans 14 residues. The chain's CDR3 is CASSIAGGTDTQYF. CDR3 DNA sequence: TGTGCCAGTAGTATTGCGGGGGGCACAGATACGCAGTATTTT. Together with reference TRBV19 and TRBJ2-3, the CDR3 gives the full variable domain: DGGITQSPKYLFRKEGQNVTLSCEQNLNHDAMYWYRQDPGQGLRLIYYSQIVNDFQKGDIAEGYSVSREKKESFPLTVTSAQKNPTAFYLCASSIAGGTDTQYFGPGTRLTVL.

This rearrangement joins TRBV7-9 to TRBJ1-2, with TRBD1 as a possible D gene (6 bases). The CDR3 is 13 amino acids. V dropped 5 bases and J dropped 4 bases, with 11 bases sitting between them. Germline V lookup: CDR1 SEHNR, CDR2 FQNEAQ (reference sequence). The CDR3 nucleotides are TGTGCCAGCAGCCGAGGGACAAGCTATGGCTACACCTTC. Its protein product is CASSRGTSYGYTF.

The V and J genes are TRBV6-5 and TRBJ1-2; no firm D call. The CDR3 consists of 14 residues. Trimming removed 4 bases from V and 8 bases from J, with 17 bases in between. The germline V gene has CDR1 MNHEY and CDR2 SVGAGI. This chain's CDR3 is CASSLGRMSGGYTF. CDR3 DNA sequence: TGTGCCAGCAGTTTGGGCAGAATGAGTGGGGGCTACACCTTC.

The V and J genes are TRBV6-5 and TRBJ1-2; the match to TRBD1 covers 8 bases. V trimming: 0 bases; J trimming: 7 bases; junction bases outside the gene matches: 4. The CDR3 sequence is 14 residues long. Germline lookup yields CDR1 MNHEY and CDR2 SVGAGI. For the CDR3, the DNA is TGTGCCAGCAGTTACTCCAGGGGGCGAGGTGGCTACACCTTC. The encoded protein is CASSYSRGRGGYTF.

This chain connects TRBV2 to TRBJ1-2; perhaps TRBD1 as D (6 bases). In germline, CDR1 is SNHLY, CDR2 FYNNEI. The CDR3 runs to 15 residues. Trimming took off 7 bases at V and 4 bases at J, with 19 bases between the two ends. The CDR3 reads CASIEGQGRIYGYTF. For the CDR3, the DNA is TGTGCCAGCATCGAGGGGCAGGGGCGAATCTATGGCTACACCTTC.